This record concerns one T cell receptor beta chain sequence. The target antigen is unknown. The data stem from a study of shared clonotypes between healthy human individuals. This CDR3 comprises 16 residues. Trimming pared 7 bases from V and 0 bases from J, leaving 19 bases between. The V gene's germline CDR1 is MNHNY and CDR2 SVGAGI (reference sequence). Study findings and constraints: Donors were few, which limited the genetic and exposure-history diversity represented. Only blood samples were collected, and tissue repertoires likely differ. Four donors showed sharing of around 5.3% of naive CD4 clonotypes.

This table comes from immunoSEQ multiplex PCR, and its TCRdb copy is limited to in-frame clones, with some not included. The sample consists of 2 million to 3 million clones, more than 85% of them appearing once. Each of the donors was a healthy adult who was HIV-negative and had not had a recent acute infection or vaccination. The specimen sequenced was naive CD4+ T cells from PBMCs. Subset given: CD45RA+ positively selected. The TCR sequence derives from a man between 18 and 35 years old in good health. Some clones in this sample may be carry-over from other donors' samples. The chain has TRBV6-6 and TRBJ2-7, with D uncertain. CDR3 in amino acids: CASTLRRTLDSYEQYF. CDR3 DNA: TGTGCCAGCACTCTTCGACGGACCTTGGACTCCTACGAGCAGTACTTC.